What follows are 10 T cell receptor beta chains derived from one specimen sequenced in a study of cytomegalovirus exposure and HLA in healthy donors. Profiling relied on immunoSEQ multiplex PCR, and the TCRdb table lists in-frame clones only, not all of them. The sample holds 240,000 or so clones; about 86% are singletons and the top ten take 1.2%. The sample was PBMCs. The source of these receptors is a woman aged 30 to 39 in good health and CMV-seropositive.

Note on this clone: Other nucleotide sequences from this sample produce the same CDR3. The chain employs TRBV15 and TRBJ2-7, with 11 bases identical to TRBD2. The CDR3 spans 15 residues. Unmatched junction bases numbered 3, after V lost 4 bases and J lost 1 base. The germline V gene has CDR1 LNHNV and CDR2 YYDKDF (reference sequence). CDR3 nucleotides: TGTGCCACCAGCACAAGACTAGCGGGATCCTACGAGCAGTACTTC. Translating it yields CATSTRLAGSYEQYF.

This chain joins TRBV5-4 and TRBJ2-4; 10 bases line up with TRBD1. Germline CDR1 is SGHNT and CDR2 is YYREEE (reference sequence). The length of the CDR3 is 16 residues. V gave up 3 bases and J gave up 6 bases; unmatched junction bases: 9. This CDR3 is CASSYLPGQGINIQYF. In nucleotides, the CDR3 is TGTGCCAGCAGCTACTTACCGGGACAGGGGATAAACATTCAGTACTTC. Drawing the rest from reference TRBV5-4 and TRBJ2-4, the complete variable domain is ETGVTQSPTHLIKTRGQQVTLRCSSQSGHNTVSWYQQALGQGPQFIFQYYREEENGRGNFPPRFSGLQFPNYSSELNVNALELDDSALYLCASSYLPGQGINIQYFGAGTRLSVL.

V and J are TRBV18 and TRBJ2-1, with 7 bases identical to TRBD2. Per germline, CDR1 KGHSH and CDR2 LQKENI. With V trimmed by 2 bases and J by 5 bases, 3 bases remained unmatched. The CDR3 extends over 14 amino acids. CDR3 sequence: CASSPTAGDNEQFF. The CDR3 DNA follows: TGTGCCAGCTCACCAACGGCGGGAGACAATGAGCAGTTCTTC.

This sequence joins TRBV5-1 and TRBJ2-5; D is undetermined. V lost 5 bases to trimming and J lost 0 bases, with 11 bases between them. CDR1 SGHRS and CDR2 YFSETQ come from the germline V gene. This CDR3 has 14 residues. CDR3 sequence (DNA): TGCGCCAGCAGTTCTCTCGGGTACCAAGAGACCCAGTACTTC. It yields the protein CASSSLGYQETQYF.

This rearrangement joins TRBV11-2 to TRBJ2-7; a possible D gene is TRBD2 (5 bases). Per the germline V gene, CDR1 is SGHAT and CDR2 is FQNNGV. With 3 bases removed from V and 7 bases from J, the gap between germline ends came to 10 bases. The CDR3 runs to 12 residues. As DNA, the CDR3 is TGTGCCAGCAGCTTCGGTCCGGGGGAGCAGTACTTC. It codes for CASSFGPGEQYF. Using reference TRBV11-2 and TRBJ2-7 for the parts outside the CDR3, the full variable domain is EAGVAQSPRYKIIEKRQSVAFWCNPISGHATLYWYQQILGQGPKLLIQFQNNGVVDDSQLPKDRFSAERLKGVDSTLKIQPAKLEDSAVYLCASSFGPGEQYFGPGTRLTVT.

V is TRBV27 and J is TRBJ1-2; 7 nucleotides line up with TRBD1. Germline CDR1 and CDR2: MNHEY and SMNVEV (reference sequence). There are 14 residues in the CDR3. The V and J ends lost 7 bases and 4 bases, in that order; junction bases with no gene match: 9. The CDR3 nucleotides are TGTGCCAGCAAGGGACAGAATAATTTCTATGGCTACACCTTC. It encodes CASKGQNNFYGYTF.

The chain has TRBV5-8 and TRBJ1-2, with TRBD1 as a possible D gene (5 bases). The CDR3 is made up of 12 amino acids. Trimming removed 0 bases from V and 8 bases from J, with 8 bases in between. Germline V lookup: CDR1 SGHTS, CDR2 YDEGEE. The DNA for the CDR3 is TGTGCCAGCAGCTTGGGGCAGGGAGGCTACACCTTC. Its translation: CASSLGQGGYTF.

The chain couples TRBV20-1 to TRBJ1-2; possibly TRBD1 for D (5 bases). This CDR3 is built from 11 residues. Germline V lookup: CDR1 DFQATT, CDR2 SNEGSKA (reference sequence). V was shortened by 2 bases and J by 6 bases, with 7 bases between the two germline ends. This chain's CDR3 is CSARQGDGYTF. The DNA of the CDR3 is TGCAGTGCTAGACAGGGCGATGGCTACACCTTC.

This sequence joins TRBV5-1 and TRBJ2-6; D is perhaps TRBD1 (5 bases). V gave up 4 bases and J gave up 0 bases, with 11 bases separating them. The CDR3 extends over 16 amino acids. CDR1 and CDR2 (germline): SGHRS, YFSETQ. CDR3 in amino acids: CASSKSGSSGANVLTF. In nucleotides, the CDR3 is TGCGCCAGCAGCAAATCAGGGTCCTCTGGGGCCAACGTCCTGACTTTC. Using reference TRBV5-1 and TRBJ2-6 for the parts outside the CDR3, the full variable domain is KAGVTQTPRYLIKTRGQQVTLSCSPISGHRSVSWYQQTPGQGLQFLFEYFSETQRNKGNFPGRFSGRQFSNSRSEMNVSTLELGDSALYLCASSKSGSSGANVLTFGAGSRLTVL.

J is TRBJ2-7 and V is TRBV29-1; D is possibly TRBD1 (6 bases). The CDR3 runs 14 residues. The V gene lost 4 bases and the J gene lost 3 bases, with 16 bases spanning the gap. Germline loops: CDR1 SQVTM, CDR2 ANQGSEA. CDR3 residues: CSVVQGQLNYEQYF. CDR3 DNA: TGCAGCGTTGTGCAGGGACAACTGAACTACGAGCAGTACTTC.